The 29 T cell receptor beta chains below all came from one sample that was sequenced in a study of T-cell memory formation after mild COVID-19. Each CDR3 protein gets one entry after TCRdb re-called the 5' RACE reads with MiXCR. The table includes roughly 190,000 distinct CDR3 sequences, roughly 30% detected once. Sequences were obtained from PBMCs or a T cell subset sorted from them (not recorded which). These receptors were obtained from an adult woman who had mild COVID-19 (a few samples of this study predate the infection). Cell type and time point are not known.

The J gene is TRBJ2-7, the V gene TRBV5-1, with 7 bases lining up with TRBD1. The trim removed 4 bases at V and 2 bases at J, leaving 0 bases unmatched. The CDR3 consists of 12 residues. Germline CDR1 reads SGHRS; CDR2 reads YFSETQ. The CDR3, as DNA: TGCGCCAGCAGCACAGGGGCCTACGAGCAGTACTTC. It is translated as CASSTGAYEQYF.

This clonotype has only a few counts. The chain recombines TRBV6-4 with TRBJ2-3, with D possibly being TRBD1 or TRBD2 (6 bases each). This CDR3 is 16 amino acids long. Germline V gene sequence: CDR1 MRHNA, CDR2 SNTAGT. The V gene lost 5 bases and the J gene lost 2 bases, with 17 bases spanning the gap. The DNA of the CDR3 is TGTGCCAGCAGTACTACTGTCTCGGGGGCCACAGATACGCAGTATTTT. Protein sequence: CASSTTVSGATDTQYF.

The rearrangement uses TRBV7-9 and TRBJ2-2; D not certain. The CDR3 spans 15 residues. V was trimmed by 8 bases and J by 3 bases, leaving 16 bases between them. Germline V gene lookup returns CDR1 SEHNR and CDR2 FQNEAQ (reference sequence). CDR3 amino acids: CASHLKRLDTGELFF. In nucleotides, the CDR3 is TGTGCCAGCCACTTGAAAAGACTCGACACCGGGGAGCTGTTTTTT.

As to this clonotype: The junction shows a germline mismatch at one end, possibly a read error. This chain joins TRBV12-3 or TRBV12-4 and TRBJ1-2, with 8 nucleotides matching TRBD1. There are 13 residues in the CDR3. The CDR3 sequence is CASSLTGQGAPLF. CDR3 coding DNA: TGTGCCAGCAGTTTGACCGGACAGGGAGCTCCCCTGTTC.

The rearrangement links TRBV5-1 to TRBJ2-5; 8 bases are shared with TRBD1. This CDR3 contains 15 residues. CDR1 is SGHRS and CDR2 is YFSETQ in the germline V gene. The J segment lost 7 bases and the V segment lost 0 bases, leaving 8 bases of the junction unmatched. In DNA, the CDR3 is TGCGCCAGCAGCTTGGTTGGCGCAGGGGGCGGGACCCAGTACTTC. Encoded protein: CASSLVGAGGGTQYF.

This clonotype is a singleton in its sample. The CDR3 loop reads CASSIGSTNYGYTF. As DNA, the CDR3 is TGTGCCAGTAGTATCGGCAGTACTAACTATGGCTACACCTTC. This sequence joins TRBV19 and TRBJ1-2, with D hard to call. CDR1 is LNHDA, CDR2 SQIVND, per germline (reference sequence). The germline V and J ends were trimmed by 3 bases and 0 bases, with 8 bases remaining between them. The CDR3 loop spans 14 amino acids.

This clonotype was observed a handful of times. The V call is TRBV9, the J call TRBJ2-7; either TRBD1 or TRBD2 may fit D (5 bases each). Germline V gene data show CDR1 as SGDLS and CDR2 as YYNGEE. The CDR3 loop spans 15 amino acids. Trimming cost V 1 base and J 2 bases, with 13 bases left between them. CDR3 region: CASSVFWDRTYEQYF. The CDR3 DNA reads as TGTGCCAGCAGCGTATTTTGGGACCGGACCTACGAGCAGTACTTC. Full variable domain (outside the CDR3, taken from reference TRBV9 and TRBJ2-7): DSGVTQTPKHLITATGQRVTLRCSPRSGDLSVYWYQQSLDQGLQFLIQYYNGEERAKGNILERFSAQQFPDLHSELNLSSLELGDSALYFCASSVFWDRTYEQYFGPGTRLTVT.

The DNA of the CDR3 is TGTGCCAGCAGTTTTGTGGGGGGGCCGGACAATGAGCAGTTCTTC. Its translation is CASSFVGGPDNEQFF. The V and J genes are TRBV28 and TRBJ2-1, with a weak D call TRBD2 (7 bases). The CDR3 covers 15 residues. Germline V gene data show CDR1 as MDHEN and CDR2 as SYDVKM. V was clipped by 3 bases and J by 5 bases, with 14 bases between them.

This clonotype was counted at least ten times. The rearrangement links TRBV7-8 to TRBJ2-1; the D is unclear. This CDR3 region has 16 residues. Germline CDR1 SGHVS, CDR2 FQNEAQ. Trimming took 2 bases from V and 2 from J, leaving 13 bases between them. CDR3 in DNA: TGTGCCAGCAGCTTAAAGGAGTCAGGACCCTACAATGAGCAGTTCTTC. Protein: CASSLKESGPYNEQFF.

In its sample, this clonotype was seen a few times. The CDR3 nucleotides are TGTGCCAGCAGCCTGAGACAGGGCCCGACCTACGAGCAGTACTTC. The encoded protein is CASSLRQGPTYEQYF. This chain joins TRBV7-8 and TRBJ2-7, with 7 nucleotides matching TRBD1. V gave up 5 bases and J gave up 2 bases; unmatched junction bases: 9. Germline V CDR1 and CDR2: SGHVS, FQNEAQ. The CDR3 runs to 15 residues.

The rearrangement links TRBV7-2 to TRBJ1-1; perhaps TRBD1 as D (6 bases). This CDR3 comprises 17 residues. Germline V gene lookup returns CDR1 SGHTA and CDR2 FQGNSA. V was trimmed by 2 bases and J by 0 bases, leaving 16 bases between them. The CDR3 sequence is CASSLSGTLMMNTEAFF. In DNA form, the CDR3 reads TGTGCCAGCAGCTTATCCGGGACACTTATGATGAACACTGAAGCTTTCTTT.

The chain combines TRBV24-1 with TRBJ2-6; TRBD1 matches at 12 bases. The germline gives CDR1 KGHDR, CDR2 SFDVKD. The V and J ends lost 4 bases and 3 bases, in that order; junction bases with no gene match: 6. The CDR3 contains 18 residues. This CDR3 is CATSDPGTGGYGANVLTF. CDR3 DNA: TGTGCCACCAGTGACCCGGGGACAGGGGGCTATGGGGCCAACGTCCTGACTTTC.

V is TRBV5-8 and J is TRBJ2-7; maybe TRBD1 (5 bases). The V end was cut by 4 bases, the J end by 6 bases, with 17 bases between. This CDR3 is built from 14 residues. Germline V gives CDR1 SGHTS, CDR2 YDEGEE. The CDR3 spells CASSPRQSTGEQYF. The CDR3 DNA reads TGTGCCAGCAGCCCCCGACAGTCGACGGGCGAGCAGTACTTC.

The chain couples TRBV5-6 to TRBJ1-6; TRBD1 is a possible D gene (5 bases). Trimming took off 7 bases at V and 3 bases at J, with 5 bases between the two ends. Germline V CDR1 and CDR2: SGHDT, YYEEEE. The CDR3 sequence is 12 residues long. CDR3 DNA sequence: TGTGCCAGCGGGGGCTATAATTCACCCCTCCACTTT. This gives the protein CASGGYNSPLHF.

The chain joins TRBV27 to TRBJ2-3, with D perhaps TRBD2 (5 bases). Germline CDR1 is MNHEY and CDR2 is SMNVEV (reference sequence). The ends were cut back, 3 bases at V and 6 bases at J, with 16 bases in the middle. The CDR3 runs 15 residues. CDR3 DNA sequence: TGTGCCAGCAGTTTCTCCTGGACCGGAGGCGATACGCAGTATTTT. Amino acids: CASSFSWTGGDTQYF.

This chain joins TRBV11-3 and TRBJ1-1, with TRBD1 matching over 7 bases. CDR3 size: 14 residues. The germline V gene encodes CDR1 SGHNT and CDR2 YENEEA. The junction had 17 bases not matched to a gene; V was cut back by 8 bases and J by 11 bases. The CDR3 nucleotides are TGTGCCAGCCGTAATAGTGGGCAGGGGGATACGGCTTTCTTT. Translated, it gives CASRNSGQGDTAFF.

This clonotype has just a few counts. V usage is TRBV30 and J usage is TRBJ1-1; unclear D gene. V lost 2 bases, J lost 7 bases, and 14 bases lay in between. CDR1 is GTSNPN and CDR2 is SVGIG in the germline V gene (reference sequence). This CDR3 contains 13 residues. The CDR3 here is CAWSLGVGYEAFF. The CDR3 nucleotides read TGTGCCTGGAGTTTGGGTGTGGGGTATGAAGCTTTCTTT.

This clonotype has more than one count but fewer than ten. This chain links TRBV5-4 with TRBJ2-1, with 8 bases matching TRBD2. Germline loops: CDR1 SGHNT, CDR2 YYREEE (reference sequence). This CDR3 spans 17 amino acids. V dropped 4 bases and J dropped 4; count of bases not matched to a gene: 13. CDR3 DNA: TGTGCCAGCAGCGACGAGACTAGCGAGGGACTATACAATGAGCAGTTCTTC. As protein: CASSDETSEGLYNEQFF.

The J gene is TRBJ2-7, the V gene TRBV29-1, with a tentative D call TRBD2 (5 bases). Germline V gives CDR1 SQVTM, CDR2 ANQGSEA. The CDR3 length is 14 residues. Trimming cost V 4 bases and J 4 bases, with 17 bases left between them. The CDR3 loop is CSVAGSSTKYEQYF. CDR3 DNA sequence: TGCAGCGTTGCGGGGTCAAGTACTAAATACGAGCAGTACTTC.

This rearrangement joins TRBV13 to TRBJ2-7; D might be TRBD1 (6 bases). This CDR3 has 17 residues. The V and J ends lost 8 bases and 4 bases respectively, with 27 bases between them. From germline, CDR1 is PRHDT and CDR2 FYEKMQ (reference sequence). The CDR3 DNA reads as TGTGCCAGCTCCACCTGGACCCAGGGGCAGTTTAGGTACGAGCAGTACTTC. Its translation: CASSTWTQGQFRYEQYF.

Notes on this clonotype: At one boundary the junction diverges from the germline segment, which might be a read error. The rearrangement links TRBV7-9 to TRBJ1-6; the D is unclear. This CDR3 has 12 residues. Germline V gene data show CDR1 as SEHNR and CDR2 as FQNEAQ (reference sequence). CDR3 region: CASSPENSHLHF. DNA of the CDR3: TGTGCCAGCAGCCCGGAGAATTCACACCTCCACTTT. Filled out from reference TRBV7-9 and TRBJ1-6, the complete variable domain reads DTGVSQNPRHKITKRGQNVTFRCDPISEHNRLYWYRQTLGQGPEFLTYFQNEAQLEKSRLLSDRFSAERPKGSFSTLEIQRTEQGDSAMYLCASSPENSHLHFGNGTRLTVT.

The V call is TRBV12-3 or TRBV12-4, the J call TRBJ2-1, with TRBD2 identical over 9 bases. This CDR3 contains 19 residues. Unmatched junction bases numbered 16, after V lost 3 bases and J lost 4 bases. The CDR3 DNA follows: TGTGCCAGCAGTTTCCCACCGCGTGTAGCGGGAGTGGATTACAATGAGCAGTTCTTC. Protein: CASSFPPRVAGVDYNEQFF.

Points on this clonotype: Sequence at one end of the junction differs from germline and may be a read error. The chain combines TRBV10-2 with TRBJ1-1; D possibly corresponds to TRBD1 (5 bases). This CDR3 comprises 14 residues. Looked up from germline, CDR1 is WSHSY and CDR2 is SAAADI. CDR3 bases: TGCGCTAGCAGTGAACGACAGCCGAACACTGAAGCTTTCTTT. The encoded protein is CASSERQPNTEAFF.

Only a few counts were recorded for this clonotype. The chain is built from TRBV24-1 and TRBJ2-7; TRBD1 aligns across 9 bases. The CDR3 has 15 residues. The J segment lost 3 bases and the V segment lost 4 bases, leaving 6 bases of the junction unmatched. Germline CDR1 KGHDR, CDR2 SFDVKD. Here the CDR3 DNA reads TGTGCCACCAGTGACCCGGACAGGGGTGGCTACGAGCAGTACTTC. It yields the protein CATSDPDRGGYEQYF.

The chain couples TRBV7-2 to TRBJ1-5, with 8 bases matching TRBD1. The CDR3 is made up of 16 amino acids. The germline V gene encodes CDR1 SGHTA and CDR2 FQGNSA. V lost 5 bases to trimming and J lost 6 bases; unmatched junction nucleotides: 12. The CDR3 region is CASSPTGARGRQPQHF. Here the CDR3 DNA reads TGTGCCAGCAGCCCCACTGGCGCCAGGGGGCGTCAGCCCCAGCATTTT. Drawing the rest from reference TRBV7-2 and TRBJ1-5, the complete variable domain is GAGVSQSPSNKVTEKGKDVELRCDPISGHTALYWYRQSLGQGLEFLIYFQGNSAPDKSGLPSDRFSAERTGGSVSTLTIQRTQQEDSAVYLCASSPTGARGRQPQHFGDGTRLSIL.

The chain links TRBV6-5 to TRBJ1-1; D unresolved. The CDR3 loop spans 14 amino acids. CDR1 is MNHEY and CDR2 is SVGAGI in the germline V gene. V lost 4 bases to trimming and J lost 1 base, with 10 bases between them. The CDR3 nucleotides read TGTGCCAGCAGTTTCCAACAGAAGAACACTGAAGCTTTCTTT. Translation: CASSFQQKNTEAFF.

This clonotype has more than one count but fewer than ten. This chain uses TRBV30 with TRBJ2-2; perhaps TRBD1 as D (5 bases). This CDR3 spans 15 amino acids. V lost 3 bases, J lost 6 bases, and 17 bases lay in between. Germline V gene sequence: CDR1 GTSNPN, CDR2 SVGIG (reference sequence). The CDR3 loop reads CAWRGKGQGPGELFF. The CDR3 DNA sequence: TGTGCCTGGAGAGGCAAGGGGCAGGGTCCCGGGGAGCTGTTTTTT.

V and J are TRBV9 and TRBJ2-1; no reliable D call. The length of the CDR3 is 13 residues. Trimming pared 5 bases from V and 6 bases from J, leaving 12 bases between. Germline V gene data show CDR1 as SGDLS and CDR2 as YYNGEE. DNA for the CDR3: TGTGCCAGCAGAGGGTTGGGTTTCAATGAGCAGTTCTTC. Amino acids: CASRGLGFNEQFF.

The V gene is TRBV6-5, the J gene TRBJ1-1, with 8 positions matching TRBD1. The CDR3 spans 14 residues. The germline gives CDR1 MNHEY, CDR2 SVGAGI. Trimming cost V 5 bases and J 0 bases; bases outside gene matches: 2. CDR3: CASSRQGLNTEAFF. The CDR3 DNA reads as TGTGCCAGCAGTAGACAGGGGCTGAACACTGAAGCTTTCTTT.